These T cell receptor beta chains were read from a single sample in a study of cytomegalovirus exposure and HLA in healthy donors. Sequencing was performed with immunoSEQ multiplex PCR; in TCRdb, only in-frame clones are kept and a portion is missing. Among 150,000 to 250,000 clones listed, 80% to 85% were seen once. Sequenced: PBMCs. The receptors here all came from a woman aged 25-40 years in good health and CMV-seronegative. CDR3s include the opening cysteine and the closing phenylalanine or tryptophan. D genes are given only for firm matches. Only some rows state a clone size, as once, few, many or a class for expanded clones.

v_call	clone_size	d_call	j_call	cdr3_nt	cdr3_aa
TRBV19	-	-	TRBJ1-5	TGTGCCAGTAACCCATTGAGGCAGAGCAATCAGCCCCAGCATTTT	CASNPLRQSNQPQHF
TRBV7-2	-	TRBD1	TRBJ2-7	TGTGCCAGCAGTCCCACAGGGGGCTTCGCCTACGAGCAGTACTTC	CASSPTGGFAYEQYF
TRBV5-4	-	-	TRBJ1-1	TGTGCCAGCAGCTTAGGGGATCTCTCGGTAGCTGAAGCTTTCTTT	CASSLGDLSVAEAFF
TRBV2	-	-	TRBJ2-7	TGTGCCAGCACCCTCGCGGGGGCCACCTACGAGCAGTACTTC	CASTLAGATYEQYF
TRBV18	-	-	TRBJ1-3	TGTGCCAGCTCACCCGGGACACCTGGAAACACCATATATTTT	CASSPGTPGNTIYF
TRBV7-6	-	TRBD1	TRBJ1-4	TGTGCCAGCAGCTCTTGGACAGGGGGGGATGAAAAACTGTTTTTT	CASSSWTGGDEKLFF
TRBV5-1	-	TRBD2	TRBJ2-2	TGCGCCAGCAGCGGGAGGGGACTAGCGCCCACCGGGGAGCTGTTTTTT	CASSGRGLAPTGELFF
TRBV6-5	-	TRBD2	TRBJ2-5	TGTGCCAGCAGCCCCGGACTAGCGGGGACTAAGACCCAGTACTTC	CASSPGLAGTKTQYF
TRBV30	-	TRBD2	TRBJ2-2	TGTGCCTGGAGTGGCTGGGGCGGGCTAGCGGGAGAGGCCATGAACACCGGGGAGCTGTTTTTT	CAWSGWGGLAGEAMNTGELFF
TRBV11-2	-	-	TRBJ2-7	TGTGCCAGCAGCTTAGACTTAACAAGGGGGCAGTACTTC	CASSLDLTRGQYF
TRBV5-1	-	-	TRBJ1-4	TGCGCCAGCAGCTTGTCAGGGTCCGGAGCTAATGAAAAACTGTTTTTT	CASSLSGSGANEKLFF
TRBV9	-	TRBD1	TRBJ1-6	TGTGCCAGCAGCGTAGAGGCCAGGGGGAATTCACCCCTCCACTTT	CASSVEARGNSPLHF
TRBV14	-	TRBD2	TRBJ2-1	TGTGCCAGCAGCCAAGTGGGAATGCGGGGGGGGCACAATGAGCAGTTCTTC	CASSQVGMRGGHNEQFF
TRBV5-1	-	TRBD1	TRBJ1-4	TGCGCCAGCAGCTCCGGGACAGCTAATGAAAAACTGTTTTTT	CASSSGTANEKLFF
TRBV7-2	-	TRBD2	TRBJ2-3	TGTGCCAGCAGCTTAGTTAGCGGGGGGGCCGATACGCAGTATTTT	CASSLVSGGADTQYF
TRBV5-4	-	TRBD1	TRBJ2-3	TGTGCCAGCAGCTTGAGACGGGACAGGGGGACAGATACGCAGTATTTT	CASSLRRDRGTDTQYF
TRBV10-1	few	-	TRBJ1-1	TGCGCCAGCAGTGATGTTCAGGGCCAAGGTAAAGCTTTCTTT	CASSDVQGQGKAFF
TRBV5-6	-	-	TRBJ2-2	TGTGCCAGCAGTTTATATACCGGGGAGCTGTTTTTT	CASSLYTGELFF
TRBV28	few	-	TRBJ1-5	TGTGCCAGCAGTTTCCATGGGAGGGGAGTCAATCAGCCCCAGCATTTT	CASSFHGRGVNQPQHF
TRBV19	-	-	TRBJ1-2	TGTGCCACCCCCCGCCGCTTAGGGGGTACTTTTGATGGCTACACCTTC	CATPRRLGGTFDGYTF
TRBV5-6	-	TRBD1	TRBJ1-1	TGTGCCAGCAGCGCTGGGACAGCAGAAGCTTTCTTT	CASSAGTAEAFF
TRBV5-5	-	TRBD2	TRBJ2-1	TGTGCCAGCAGCTTGTCCGGGACTAGCGGCTACAATGAGCAGTTCTTC	CASSLSGTSGYNEQFF
TRBV5-8	-	-	TRBJ2-5	TGTGCCAGCCCGCGGAATAGGTGGGAGACCCAGTACTTC	CASPRNRWETQYF
TRBV19	-	-	TRBJ2-2	TGTGCCAGTAGGACAGGACCCCCTTCCGGGGAGCTGTTTTTT	CASRTGPPSGELFF
TRBV5-1	many	TRBD1	TRBJ1-6	TGCGCCAGCAGCTCGGACAGGGGCGAGAATTCACCCCTCCACTTT	CASSSDRGENSPLHF
TRBV5-6	-	-	TRBJ2-2	TGTGCCAGCAGCTTGGTTTCAACCGGGGAGCTGTTTTTT	CASSLVSTGELFF
TRBV27	-	TRBD1	TRBJ2-6	TGTGCCAGCAGTTCCGGTCCAGGGGGTTCTGGGGCCAACGTCCTGACTTTC	CASSSGPGGSGANVLTF
TRBV18	-	TRBD2	TRBJ2-5	TGTGCCAGCTCACCAGGGTTGTCGTCTAGCGGGAGATCAGAGACCCAGTACTTC	CASSPGLSSSGRSETQYF
TRBV19	-	-	TRBJ2-1	TGTGCCAGTAGTCAGGGGTGGCGGAGCTCCTACAATGAGCAGTTCTTC	CASSQGWRSSYNEQFF
TRBV19	-	TRBD1	TRBJ2-1	TGTGCCATTCGGGACAGGGGAGGCAATGAGCAGTTCTTC	CAIRDRGGNEQFF
TRBV5-5	-	TRBD1	TRBJ1-5	TGTGCCAGCAGCCCCAATCCGGGACAGCCCAATCAGCCCCAGCATTTT	CASSPNPGQPNQPQHF
TRBV7-9	-	-	TRBJ2-5	TGTGCCAGCAGCGCAGGGCAGGTGGGCCCGAACCAAGAGACCCAGTACTTC	CASSAGQVGPNQETQYF
TRBV6-5	many	TRBD1	TRBJ2-7	TGTGCCAGCAGTTTGGACAGGGGAACCTACGAGCAGTACTTC	CASSLDRGTYEQYF
TRBV5-6	-	-	TRBJ1-5	TGTGCCAGCAGCATACAGGGATTCTATAGCAATCAGCCCCAGCATTTT	CASSIQGFYSNQPQHF
TRBV18	-	-	TRBJ2-1	TGTGCCAGCTCACCGGGGGGCTCCTACAATGAGCAGTTCTTC	CASSPGGSYNEQFF
TRBV2	-	TRBD2	TRBJ2-3	TGTGCCAGCATGTCTAGCGGGAGTAAGGCAGATACGCAGTATTTT	CASMSSGSKADTQYF
TRBV7-9	-	TRBD1	TRBJ1-2	TGTGCCAGCAGCTTACACAGGGGATATGGCTACACCTTC	CASSLHRGYGYTF
TRBV18	-	-	TRBJ1-1	TGTGCCAGCTCACCCCAGAAGAACACTGAAGCTTTCTTT	CASSPQKNTEAFF
TRBV19	few	TRBD1	TRBJ1-2	TGTGCCAGTAGTATAGGCCCCACAGGGGGCGGATATGGCTACACCTTC	CASSIGPTGGGYGYTF
TRBV10-3	-	TRBD1	TRBJ1-2	TGTGCCATCAGTGAGCCCGAGTCAAAGGGACAGGGGTACGGCTACACCTTC	CAISEPESKGQGYGYTF
TRBV5-4	-	TRBD2	TRBJ2-1	TGTGCCAGCAGCTTGGGGCGACTAGCGGGAGGGAGGTATGAGCAGTTCTTC	CASSLGRLAGGRYEQFF
TRBV27	-	-	TRBJ2-2	TGTGCCAGCAGTTACCAGCTGGGCAGGGTGGACACCGGGGAGCTGTTTTTT	CASSYQLGRVDTGELFF
TRBV7-8	-	-	TRBJ1-1	TGTGCCAGCAGCTTAAATGAACCGGGTCCCGGCACTGAAGCTTTCTTT	CASSLNEPGPGTEAFF
TRBV27	-	-	TRBJ1-2	TGTGCCAGCAGTCCGCAGGTTCTCTTCTATGGCTACACCTTC	CASSPQVLFYGYTF
TRBV15	-	-	TRBJ2-1	TGTGCCACCAGCAGAGTCCCGACTCTTGAGCAGTTCTTC	CATSRVPTLEQFF
TRBV9	-	-	TRBJ2-3	TGTGCCAGCAGCGTAGGCCCAGGGGGCACAGATACGCAGTATTTT	CASSVGPGGTDTQYF
TRBV27	-	TRBD1	TRBJ1-4	TGTGCCAGCAGTTTTGTGCAGGGGGCCTCCGCAACTAATGAAAAACTGTTTTTT	CASSFVQGASATNEKLFF
TRBV6-5	-	-	TRBJ1-1	TGTGCCAGCAGCCCCCTGCGTGCTAATGAAGCTTTCTTT	CASSPLRANEAFF
TRBV29-1	once	-	TRBJ1-5	TGCAGCGTTGCAGATACAGGGCAGGGCAATCAGCCCCAGCATTTT	CSVADTGQGNQPQHF
TRBV18	-	-	TRBJ1-5	TGTGCCAGCTCACCGCTCGGGGGGGATCAGCCCCAGCATTTT	CASSPLGGDQPQHF
TRBV2	-	-	TRBJ2-6	TGTGCCAGCAGTGAAGAAGGGGCAGGGCCCTCTGGGGCCAACGTCCTGACTTTC	CASSEEGAGPSGANVLTF
TRBV7-3	-	-	TRBJ2-1	TGTGCCAGCAGCCCGGGGATGTACAATGAGCAGTTCTTC	CASSPGMYNEQFF
TRBV4-1	-	-	TRBJ1-1	TGCGCCAGCAGCCAAGTACAGGAGCGGAGGGGAAACACTGAAGCTTTCTTT	CASSQVQERRGNTEAFF